This is a list of T cell receptor beta chains from one sample in a study of PD-1 blockade in mismatch repair-deficient tumors. The table came from immunoSEQ multiplex PCR; TCRdb's copy has only in-frame clones and leaves some out. Of around 100,000 clones listed, about three quarters are singletons. Material: peripheral blood, obtained 60 to 65 weeks after starting pembrolizumab. These receptors all stem from an adult with mismatch repair-deficient cancer. Both conserved end residues are part of each CDR3. D genes are given only for firm matches. For some rows the clone size is stated as once, few or many, or as a class when expanded; others skip it.

V gene	clone size	D gene	J gene	CDR3 protein	CDR3 DNA
TRBV30	few	-	TRBJ1-4	CAWRVGRGNEKLFF	TGTGCCTGGAGGGTAGGCAGGGGTAATGAAAAACTGTTTTTT
TRBV5-6	once	TRBD2	TRBJ2-2	CASSSRASGLRYTGELFF	TGTGCCAGCAGCTCACGGGCTAGCGGGCTTCGCTACACCGGGGAGCTGTTTTTT
TRBV10-3	-	TRBD2	TRBJ2-7	CAISPGTSGRVDEQYF	TGTGCCATCAGTCCCGGGACTAGCGGGAGGGTGGACGAGCAGTACTTC
TRBV5-1	-	-	TRBJ2-1	CASINNQIPNEQFF	TGCGCCAGCATTAATAACCAAATACCAAATGAGCAGTTCTTC
TRBV11-3	-	-	TRBJ2-7	CASSLTADEQYF	TGTGCCAGCAGCTTAACGGCAGACGAGCAGTACTTC
TRBV7-2	-	TRBD2	TRBJ2-6	CGSSSLFRGVSGANVLTF	TGTGGCAGCAGCTCACTTTTTCGGGGGGTCTCTGGGGCCAACGTCCTGACTTTC
TRBV4-2	-	TRBD2	TRBJ2-5	CASSQDRGGETQYF	TGTGCCAGCAGCCAAGATAGGGGAGGGGAGACCCAGTACTTC
TRBV18	once	-	TRBJ1-1	CASSQTENTEAFF	TGTGCCAGCTCACAAACAGAGAACACTGAAGCTTTCTTT
TRBV27	-	TRBD1	TRBJ2-5	CASSPFWTGQQETQYF	TGTGCCAGCAGCCCCTTTTGGACAGGGCAACAAGAGACCCAGTACTTC
TRBV29-1	once	-	TRBJ1-2	CSGDSYGYTF	TGCAGCGGAGACAGCTATGGCTACACCTTC
TRBV30	few	-	TRBJ2-7	CACQRPNNEQYF	TGTGCCTGCCAACGACCGAATAACGAGCAGTACTTC
TRBV27	-	TRBD1	TRBJ1-5	CASSFQGVQPQHF	TGTGCCAGCAGTTTTCAGGGGGTTCAGCCCCAGCATTTT
TRBV7-9	-	-	TRBJ2-7	CASSLAGWEQYF	TGTGCCAGCAGCTTAGCCGGGTGGGAGCAGTACTTC
TRBV10-3	few	-	TRBJ1-2	CAISESIFISGKGYTF	TGTGCCATCAGTGAGTCGATATTTATATCAGGCAAGGGCTACACCTTC
TRBV6-5	-	TRBD1	TRBJ1-1	CASSALTGDTEAFF	TGTGCCAGCAGCGCCCTGACAGGGGACACTGAAGCTTTCTTT
TRBV6-1	few	TRBD2	TRBJ2-1	CASPKTSGGYNEQFF	TGTGCCAGCCCCAAGACTAGCGGGGGGTACAATGAGCAGTTCTTC
TRBV7-2	few	-	TRBJ2-3	CASSLLLSGDTQYF	TGTGCCAGCAGCTTATTACTCTCCGGGGATACGCAGTATTTT
TRBV28	many	-	TRBJ1-5	CASSYGRAGGSQPQHF	TGTGCCAGCAGTTACGGACGGGCCGGAGGGTCCCAGCCCCAGCATTTT
TRBV7-9	-	TRBD1	TRBJ2-2	CASSDRGPGTGELFF	TGTGCCAGCAGTGACAGGGGGCCTGGCACCGGGGAGCTGTTTTTT
TRBV4-3	few	-	TRBJ1-2	CASSQDKTENYGYTF	TGCGCCAGCAGCCAAGATAAAACCGAAAACTATGGCTACACCTTC
TRBV14	few	-	TRBJ2-5	CASSPSWGGGETQYF	TGTGCCAGCAGCCCATCTTGGGGAGGGGGCGAGACCCAGTACTTC
TRBV2	-	TRBD2	TRBJ2-7	CASNSGSYEQYF	TGTGCCAGCAACAGCGGGAGCTACGAGCAGTACTTC
TRBV9	few	TRBD2	TRBJ2-7	CASSPGGGSGSYEQYF	TGTGCCAGCAGCCCCGGCGGGGGTAGCGGGAGCTACGAGCAGTACTTC
TRBV7-6	-	-	TRBJ2-2	CASSPSQAGAGELFF	TGTGCCAGCAGCCCCTCCCAAGCGGGTGCCGGGGAGCTGTTTTTT
TRBV7-8	-	-	TRBJ2-1	CASSLEEGVLYNEQFF	TGTGCCAGCAGCTTAGAGGAGGGGGTCCTCTACAATGAGCAGTTCTTC
TRBV12-5	-	-	TRBJ2-7	CASGPTSYEQYF	TGTGCTAGTGGGCCTACCTCTTACGAGCAGTACTTC
TRBV18	-	TRBD2	TRBJ2-3	CASSPDRTSGRTDTQYF	TGTGCCAGCTCCCCCGATCGGACTAGCGGGAGAACAGATACGCAGTATTTT
TRBV7-8	-	TRBD2	TRBJ2-1	CASSGLALEQFF	TGTGCCAGCAGCGGACTAGCACTTGAGCAGTTCTTC
TRBV27	-	-	TRBJ1-4	CASSPRGVTNEKLFF	TGTGCCAGCAGTCCTAGAGGGGTAACTAATGAAAAACTGTTTTTT
TRBV4-2	-	TRBD2	TRBJ2-7	CASSLRGLAGGPLLYEQYF	TGTGCCAGCAGCCTCAGGGGACTAGCGGGAGGGCCCCTACTTTACGAGCAGTACTTC
TRBV28	-	-	TRBJ1-2	CASSSSGAQGGYTF	-
TRBV6-5	-	-	TRBJ2-5	CASTRGETQYF	TGTGCCAGCACCCGGGGGGAGACCCAGTACTTC
TRBV9	-	TRBD1	TRBJ1-2	CASSVTGTANYGYTF	TGTGCCAGCAGCGTGACAGGGACAGCTAACTATGGCTACACCTTC
TRBV5-1	-	-	TRBJ2-5	CASSLEGPGGVTQYF	TGCGCCAGCAGCTTGGAGGGACCCGGGGGAGTGACCCAGTACTTC
TRBV4-3	-	-	TRBJ1-1	CASSQDPLAIQAFF	TGCGCCAGCAGCCAAGATCCGTTGGCAATTCAAGCTTTCTTT
TRBV5-5	few	-	TRBJ1-2	CASSLMRGVNYGYTF	TGTGCCAGCAGCTTGATGCGGGGGGTTAACTATGGCTACACCTTC
TRBV5-5	-	TRBD1	TRBJ2-1	CASSSETGAYNEQFF	TGTGCCAGCAGCTCGGAGACAGGGGCCTACAATGAGCAGTTCTTC
TRBV5-4	-	-	TRBJ2-1	CASSLGGGGYNEQFF	TGTGCCAGCAGCTTGGGGGGCGGTGGCTACAATGAGCAGTTCTTC
TRBV28	-	-	TRBJ1-2	CASSLMLVSRGYTF	TGTGCCAGCAGTTTAATGTTGGTCTCCCGGGGCTACACCTTC
TRBV7-6	-	-	TRBJ2-3	CASSFRNRYTDTQYF	TGTGCCAGCAGCTTTAGAAACCGATACACAGATACGCAGTATTTT
TRBV19	-	-	TRBJ2-2	CASSLAPGTGELFF	TGTGCCAGTAGTCTCGCCCCCGGCACCGGGGAGCTGTTTTTT
TRBV10-3	medium-sized	-	TRBJ1-2	CAISETGRLYGYTF	TGTGCCATCAGTGAAACGGGACGGCTCTATGGCTACACCTTC
TRBV5-1	-	-	TRBJ1-4	CASWEGAGVEKLFF	TGCGCCAGCTGGGAAGGGGCAGGGGTTGAAAAACTGTTTTTT
TRBV7-2	-	-	TRBJ2-2	CASRPTDGPGELFF	TGTGCCAGCAGGCCTACCGACGGACCCGGGGAGCTGTTTTTT